This is a list of T cell receptor beta chains from one sample in a study of memory CD4+ T cells and cytomegalovirus serostatus. This table comes from immunoSEQ multiplex PCR, and its TCRdb copy is limited to in-frame clones, with some not included. The sample yields 70,000 to 90,000 clones, around 82% seen once. The source material was memory CD4+ T cells from blood. These receptors were obtained from an adult in good health and CMV-seropositive. CDR3s include the opening cysteine and the closing phenylalanine or tryptophan. A D gene is named only where the DNA matches it firmly. Expanded clones are given a class, and other clones once, few, many or no size at all.

J gene	V gene	CDR3 length	clone size	D gene	CDR3 DNA	CDR3 protein
TRBJ1-4	TRBV6-5	15	-	TRBD1	TGTGCCAGCGGACCGATTGGGACAGGATCTGAAAAACTGTTTTTT	CASGPIGTGSEKLFF
TRBJ1-1	TRBV5-1	14	-	-	TGCGCCAGCAGCCCGCAAGGGGCTAGGACTGAAGCTTTCTTT	CASSPQGARTEAFF
TRBJ1-1	TRBV13	13	-	-	TGTGCCAGCAGCGGGCCATTTGGCACTGAAGCTTTCTTT	CASSGPFGTEAFF
TRBJ1-2	TRBV11-2	16	-	TRBD1	TGTGCCAGCAGCCCTGATTGGACAGGGGGGAACTATGGCTACACCTTC	CASSPDWTGGNYGYTF
TRBJ2-7	TRBV28	13	-	TRBD1	TGTGCCAGCAGCCGGGACAGGGCCCACGAGCAGTACTTC	CASSRDRAHEQYF
TRBJ2-7	TRBV7-9	16	-	-	TGTGCCAGCAGCTTCGCTGCCCACACACAGGGTAAGGAGCAGTACTTC	CASSFAAHTQGKEQYF
TRBJ1-2	TRBV5-6	13	few	-	TGTGCCAGCAGCAAAGATATCTCCTATGGCTACACCTTC	CASSKDISYGYTF
TRBJ1-1	TRBV5-4	12	few	-	TGTGCCAGCAGCTTCCCCCCCACTGAAGCTTTCTTT	CASSFPPTEAFF
TRBJ2-5	TRBV6-5	14	-	-	TGTGCCAGCAGTTTTCAGGCGGGGGCGGAGACCCAGTACTTC	CASSFQAGAETQYF
TRBJ2-2	TRBV6-5	12	few	-	TGTGCCAGCAGTACCCCCACCGGGGAGCTGTTTTTT	CASSTPTGELFF
TRBJ1-5	TRBV4-1	20	-	-	TGCGCCAGCAGTCCAAGATTGGGGGCGAGCACAGGCAGGCGCAATCAGCCCCAGCATTTT	CASSPRLGASTGRRNQPQHF
TRBJ2-5	TRBV10-3	14	-	-	TGTGCCATCAGTGAGTCCACTAGGGTGGAGACCCAGTACTTC	CAISESTRVETQYF
TRBJ1-4	TRBV7-6	14	-	TRBD1	TGTGCCAGCAGCTTAGTCAGGGGGGATGAAAAACTGTTTTTT	CASSLVRGDEKLFF
TRBJ2-1	TRBV11-3	15	-	-	TGTGCCAGCAGCTCCCGGCTAAATCCAGGGGATGAGCAGTTCTTC	CASSSRLNPGDEQFF
TRBJ2-3	TRBV5-1	14	-	-	TGCGCCAGCAGGCAGGGGGGGCTGACAGATACGCAGTATTTT	CASRQGGLTDTQYF
TRBJ1-2	TRBV6-6	15	-	-	TGTGCCAGCAGGACCCAAACGTCAGCTAACTATGGCTACACCTTC	CASRTQTSANYGYTF